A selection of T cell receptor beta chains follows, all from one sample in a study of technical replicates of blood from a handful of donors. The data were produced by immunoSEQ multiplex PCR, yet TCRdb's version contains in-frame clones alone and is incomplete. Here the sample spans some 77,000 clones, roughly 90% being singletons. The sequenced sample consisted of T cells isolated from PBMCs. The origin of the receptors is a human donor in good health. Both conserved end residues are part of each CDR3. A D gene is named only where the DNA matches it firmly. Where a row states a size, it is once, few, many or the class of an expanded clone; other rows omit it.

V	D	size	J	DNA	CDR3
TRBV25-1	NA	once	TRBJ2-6	TGTGCCAGCAGTGATCTCGGGGCCAACGTCCTGACTTTC	CASSDLGANVLTF
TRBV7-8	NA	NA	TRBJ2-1	TGTGCCAGCAGCTTTATTGAAGGGGATGAGCAGTTCTTC	CASSFIEGDEQFF
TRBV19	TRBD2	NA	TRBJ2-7	TGTGCCAGTGGAGCGGGAAAAATCGACGAGCAGTACTTC	CASGAGKIDEQYF
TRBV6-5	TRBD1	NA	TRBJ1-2	TGTGCCAGCAGTTCCCTTTCGACAGGGAGACCCTATGGCTACACCTTC	CASSSLSTGRPYGYTF
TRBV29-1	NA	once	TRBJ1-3	TGCAGCGTTGGGACAATTCTCTCTGGAAACACCATATATTTT	CSVGTILSGNTIYF
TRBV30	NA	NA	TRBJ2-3	TGTGCCTGGAGCGATGGCGCTACGCTAAGGGAGGATACGCAGTATTTT	CAWSDGATLREDTQYF
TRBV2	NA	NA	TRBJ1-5	TGTGCCAGCAGTGAGACAGTTAGCAATCAGCCCCAGCATTTT	CASSETVSNQPQHF
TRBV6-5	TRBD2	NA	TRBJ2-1	TGTGCCAGCAGTTTTAGCGGGAGGGAGCAGTTCTTC	CASSFSGREQFF
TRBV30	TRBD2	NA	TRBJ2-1	TGTGCCTGGAGTTGGGGCGGGAGTAGGAATGAGCAGTTCTTC	CAWSWGGSRNEQFF
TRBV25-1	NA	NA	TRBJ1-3	TGTGCCAGCAGTGAATTGATTACAGGGGGAAACACCATATATTTT	CASSELITGGNTIYF
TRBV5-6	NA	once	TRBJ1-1	TGTGCCAGCAGCTTGGCAGGGAACACTGAAGCTTTCTTT	CASSLAGNTEAFF
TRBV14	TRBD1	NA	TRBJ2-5	TGTGCCAGCAGCCAAGGACAGGGAATCCAAGAGACCCAGTACTTC	CASSQGQGIQETQYF
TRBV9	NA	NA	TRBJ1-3	TGTGCCAGCAGCGTAGATACCCTCGGGTATGGAAACACCATATATTTT	CASSVDTLGYGNTIYF
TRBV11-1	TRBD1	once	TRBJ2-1	TGTGCCAGCAGCTCGGACAGGGGTGAGCAGTTCTTC	CASSSDRGEQFF
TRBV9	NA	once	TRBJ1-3	TGTGCCAGCAGCGTAGCGGCAGGATCGTCTGGAAACACCATATATTTT	CASSVAAGSSGNTIYF
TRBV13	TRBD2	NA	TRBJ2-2	TGTGCCAGCAGCTTACCGAGCGGGAGTGGCACCGGGGAGCTGTTTTTT	CASSLPSGSGTGELFF
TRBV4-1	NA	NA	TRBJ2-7	TGCGCCAGCAGCCAAGAACGGGAGACCAACTACGAGCAGTACTTC	CASSQERETNYEQYF
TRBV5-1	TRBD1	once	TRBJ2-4	TGCGCCAGCAGCTTGGCTCGGACAGGGGCCTTAAACATTCAGTACTTC	CASSLARTGALNIQYF
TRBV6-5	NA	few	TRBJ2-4	TGTGCCAGCAGTTACTCATATGCCAAAAACATTCAGTACTTC	CASSYSYAKNIQYF
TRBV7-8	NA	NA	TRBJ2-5	TGTGCCAGCAGCTCCTACCCTAGGGAGACCCAGTACTTC	CASSSYPRETQYF
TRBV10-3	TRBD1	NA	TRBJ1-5	TGTGCCATCAGCGAGACAGGGGCAAATCAGCCCCAGCATTTT	CAISETGANQPQHF
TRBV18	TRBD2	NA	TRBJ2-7	TGTGCCAGCTCATCGAGCGGGAAGCCCGAGCAGTACTTC	CASSSSGKPEQYF
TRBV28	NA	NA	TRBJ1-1	TGTGCCAGCAGTTTTTCGAGGGAATCTAACACTGAAGCTTTCTTT	CASSFSRESNTEAFF
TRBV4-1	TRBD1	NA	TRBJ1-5	TGCGCCAGCAGCCTTCGCTCCGGGACAGGGGGCAATCAGCCCCAGCATTTT	CASSLRSGTGGNQPQHF
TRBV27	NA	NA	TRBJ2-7	TGTGCCAGCAGTTTATCGAGGGGGTACGAGCAGTACTTC	CASSLSRGYEQYF
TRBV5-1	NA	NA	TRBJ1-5	TGCGCCAGCCTCAGGGGAAATGGCAATCAGCCCCAGCATTTT	CASLRGNGNQPQHF
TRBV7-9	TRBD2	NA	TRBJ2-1	TGTGCCAGCAGCTTAGTCGCGGGAGGTGAGCAGTTCTTC	CASSLVAGGEQFF
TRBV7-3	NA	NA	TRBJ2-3	TGTGCCAGCAGCTTAGGGCTAGCGACCACCTACACAGATACGCAGTATTTT	CASSLGLATTYTDTQYF
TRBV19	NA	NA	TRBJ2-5	TGTGCCAGTAGTATGAGGGGGCAAGAGACCCAGTACTTC	CASSMRGQETQYF
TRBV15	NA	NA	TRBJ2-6	TGTGCCACCAGCGAAGCGGACTCCTCTGGGGCCAACGTCCTGACTTTC	CATSEADSSGANVLTF
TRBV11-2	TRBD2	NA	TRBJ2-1	TGTGCCAGCAGCTTGGAGCGGGAGGGCCTCAATGAGCAGTTCTTC	CASSLEREGLNEQFF
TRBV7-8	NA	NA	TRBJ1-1	TGTGCCAGCAGCTTAGATCAGGGAATGGAGAACACTGAAGCTTTCTTT	CASSLDQGMENTEAFF
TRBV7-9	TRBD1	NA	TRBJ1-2	TGTGCCAGCAGCTTAGGACAGGGAGGCTACACCTTC	CASSLGQGGYTF
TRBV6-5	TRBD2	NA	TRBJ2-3	TGTGCCAGCGGACAGCGGGAGGGCACAGATACGCAGTATTTT	CASGQREGTDTQYF
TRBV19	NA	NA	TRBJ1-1	TGTGCCAGTAGTCTCAACCTGCAGGGAGCTTTCTTT	CASSLNLQGAFF
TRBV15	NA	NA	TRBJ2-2	TGTGCCACCAGCAGCGAAACAGGGACCGGGGAGCTGTTTTTT	CATSSETGTGELFF
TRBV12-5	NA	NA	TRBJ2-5	TGTGCTAGTGGTTTGTCAGGGAAGGAGACCCAGTACTTC	CASGLSGKETQYF
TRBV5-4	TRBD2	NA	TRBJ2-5	TGTGCCAGCAGCTTAGAAAGCGGGAGTCAAGAGACCCAGTACTTC	CASSLESGSQETQYF
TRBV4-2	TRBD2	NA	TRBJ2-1	TGTGCCAGCAGCCCCCTGGGACTAGCGGGAGCCACAGGGGGAAATGAGCAGTTCTTC	CASSPLGLAGATGGNEQFF
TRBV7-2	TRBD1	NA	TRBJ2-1	TGTGCCAGCAGCCTAGGACAGGGGCTTTACAATGAGCAGTTCTTC	CASSLGQGLYNEQFF
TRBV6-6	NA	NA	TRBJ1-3	TGTGCCAGCAGCCCCGACATACCTATTCGAAACACCATATATTTT	CASSPDIPIRNTIYF
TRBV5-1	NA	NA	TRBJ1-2	TGCGCCAGCAGCGCAGGAAACGGCGACTATGGCTACACCTTC	CASSAGNGDYGYTF
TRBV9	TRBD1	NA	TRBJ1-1	TGTGCCAGCAGCATAGGGACAGCGAACACTGAAGCTTTCTTT	CASSIGTANTEAFF
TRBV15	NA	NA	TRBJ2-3	TGTGCCACCAGCAGAGATACTCGTAAAGATACGCAGTATTTT	CATSRDTRKDTQYF
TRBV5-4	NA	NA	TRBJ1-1	TGTGCCAGCAGCTTAGGGGGAAAGGCTGAAGCTTTCTTT	CASSLGGKAEAFF
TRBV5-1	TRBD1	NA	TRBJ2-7	TGCGCCAGCAGCTCCCGGGACAGGGGTCACGAGCAGTACTTC	CASSSRDRGHEQYF
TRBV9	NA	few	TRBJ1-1	TGTGCCAGCAGCTATATGGACAGCCCGAACACTGAAGCTTTCTTT	CASSYMDSPNTEAFF
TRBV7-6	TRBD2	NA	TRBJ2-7	TGTGCCAGCAGCTTAGGGCCCGATAGCGGGCCTCCCTACGAGCAGTACTTC	CASSLGPDSGPPYEQYF
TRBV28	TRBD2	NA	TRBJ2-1	TGTGCCAGCAGTTTGGTAGGGAGAGGGCGGGGGAACTACAATGAGCAGTTCTTC	CASSLVGRGRGNYNEQFF
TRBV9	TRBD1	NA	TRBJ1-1	TGTGCCAGCAGCGCCGGACAGGGTGGTTTAAACACTGAAGCTTTCTTT	CASSAGQGGLNTEAFF
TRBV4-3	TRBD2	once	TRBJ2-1	TGCGCCAGCAGCCAAGAGTCCTTGGCTAGCGGGAGTTTTGAGCAGTTCTTC	CASSQESLASGSFEQFF
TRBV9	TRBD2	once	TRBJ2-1	TGTGCCAGCAGTAAGGTGGGGACTAGCGGAGGGGCCTACAATGAGCAGTTCTTC	CASSKVGTSGGAYNEQFF
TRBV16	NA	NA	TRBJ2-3	TGTGCCAGCAGCCAAGGGGCCAGCACAGATACGCAGTATTTT	CASSQGASTDTQYF
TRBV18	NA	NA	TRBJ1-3	TGTGCCAGCTCACCCATAGGCGTCAGGTCTGGAAACACCATATATTTT	CASSPIGVRSGNTIYF
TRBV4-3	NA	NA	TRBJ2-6	TGCGCCAGCAGCCAAGCGCAAGAGATCGGGGCCAACGTCCTGACTTTC	CASSQAQEIGANVLTF
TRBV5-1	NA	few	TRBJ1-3	TGCGCCAGCAGCTTGGAATTAGGAGCCCGCTCTGGAAACACCATATATTTT	CASSLELGARSGNTIYF
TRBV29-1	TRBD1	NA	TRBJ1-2	TGCAGCGTCATTGGGACAGGGGGTCCTAACTATGGCTACACCTTC	CSVIGTGGPNYGYTF
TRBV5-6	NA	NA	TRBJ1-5	TGTGCCAGCAGCTTGCTACGGGGCAATCAGCCCCAGCATTTT	CASSLLRGNQPQHF
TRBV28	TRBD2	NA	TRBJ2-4	TGTGCCAGCAGTTTCCCCCAAGGATTAGCGGGCCTGGACATTCAGTACTTC	CASSFPQGLAGLDIQYF